This T cell receptor beta chain originates from a study of identical twins. In regard to this clonotype: The antigen remains undetermined.

A universal primer site was created by template switching, with the cDNA bearing unique molecular identifiers. TCRdb fed the 5' RACE reads into MiXCR, producing one record per CDR3 protein. Of 1.5 million to 2 million distinct CDR3 sequences listed, less than 40% are singletons. The donors were all healthy and Caucasian. The germline V gene has CDR1 SGHAT and CDR2 FQNNGV. This CDR3 is 16 amino acids long. V shed 7 bases and J shed 2 bases, with 18 bases lying between them. Findings and limits, study-wide: Within monozygotic twins, out-of-frame TCR alpha sharing was underestimated by the models. Cross-sectional statistics underpinned the conclusions; the same donors were not followed.

The sample was cord blood. The sequence was obtained from a newborn girl in good health. The chain combines TRBV11-2 with TRBJ2-1, with D possibly being TRBD2 (6 bases). CDR3 nucleotide sequence: TGTGCCAGCATACTCCCCGGGACTGGGCCCTACAATGAGCAGTTCTTC. This codes for CASILPGTGPYNEQFF.